This T cell receptor (beta chain) was observed in a study of blood T cell repertoires in COVID-19. Background on the study: Acute and convalescent COVID-19 samples came from the United States, Italy and Spain. The analysed material was cDNA or gDNA that came from T cells, B-cell-depleted T cells, or PBMCs.

As handled by the study authors: Nucleated cell number was recorded as an estimate derived from reference gene primer amplification. Data came from immunoSEQ multiplex PCR; TCRdb stores just in-frame clones and leaves some out. Clone size and V and J calls were adopted from that table, with D and trimming inferred from the DNA. This table has 80,000 to 95,000 clones, approximately 81% appearing once. The ends lost 4 bases at V and 6 bases at J; junction bases unmatched: 7. Germline V gene data show CDR1 as MNHEY and CDR2 as SVGAGI. This CDR3 region has 14 residues. The sequence came from a woman in her 70s with acute or convalescent COVID-19. The sequenced sample was peripheral blood. The chain recombines TRBV6-5 with TRBJ1-1, with 8 bases lining up with TRBD1. CDR3 nucleotide sequence: TGTGCCAGCAGTTCTTACTCACAGGGGGCTGAAGCTTTCTTT. Its translation is CASSSYSQGAEAFF.